The present T cell receptor (beta chain) was sequenced within a study of blood T cell repertoires in COVID-19 (dated by TCRdb to the early 2020s). At the level of the whole study: Samples from collaborators originated in the United States, Italy and Spain and spanned both the acute and convalescent phases of COVID-19. The material from the prospective study consisted of cDNA or gDNA derived from T cells, B-cell-depleted T cells, or PBMCs. Subjects who had been exposed to COVID-19, were actively infected with it, or had recovered from it provided the deeply sampled blood TCRbeta repertoires that made up the dataset. The repertoires were released in a freely available public database meant as a resource for research on the immune response to SARS-CoV-2. Samples were obtained from the ongoing ImmuneRACE study (first 160 participants) and from 1,254 subjects provided by 6 global collaborators. The sample metadata nearly always contained a de-identified subject ID, COVID-19 status, age in years and sex. HLA class I and class II types, where available, came from metadata supplied by the sample provider rather than from assay-based typing.

Whole blood was collected in K2EDTA tubes by collaborating institutions according to the institutions' own protocols. For TCRbeta analysis, collaborators shipped samples as frozen whole blood, isolated PBMCs, or DNA extracted from either of those sample types. Trimming takes 4 bases from V and 4 bases from J, and the germline ends sit 12 bases apart. The CDR3 goes from the cysteine to the phenylalanine over 14 residues. The kept DNA is CDR3 alone, 42 bases in frame from the first base. CDR1 and CDR2 were assigned from the germline V gene (reference sequence) as LNHDA and SQIVND. The study at large found these results: The quantity of clinical and demographic metadata differed by source and by participant and was supplied without curation.

TCRbeta CDR3 regions were amplified from genomic DNA using the immunoSEQ Assay, a bias-controlled multiplex PCR. The authors processed their data as follows. Within the assay, amplification of reference gene primers was used to estimate how many nucleated cells each sample contained. Sequence reads were collapsed and filtered to measure the absolute abundance of every unique TCRbeta CDR3 rearrangement. For each sample, productive Simpson clonality was calculated by taking the square root of Simpson's diversity index across productive rearrangements. In its TCRdb copy, this immuneACCESS table keeps in-frame sequences only and misses some clones. Where compared with another copy, unresolved V genes explain less than half of these, and the others have no known cause. V, J and clone size are taken as reported in that table, and D and trimming were inferred from the DNA itself. This sample holds fewer than 400,000 clones; around four fifths were observed only once. The ten most abundant clones make up 2.5% to 3.5% of the sample.

A remark on this clone: This receptor's antigen is unknown. Nothing much larger sits one base from this clone, and base qualities are not available.

This clonotype was sampled from a man aged 30-40 years with active or convalescent COVID-19. The rearrangement combines TRBV19 with TRBJ2-3; the D segment could be TRBD1, given 5 matching bases. Sequenced input: peripheral blood. Here the CDR3 is given as CASSSTGLSDTQYF. The nucleotide sequence is TGTGCCAGTAGTAGTACAGGATTATCAGATACGCAGTATTTT.